This T cell receptor beta chain was captured in a study of T cells in tuberculosis. Sorting used thawed, overnight-rested PBMC stained with anti-CD3, a viability dye and GMM-loaded CD1B tetramer. The CD1B tetramers carried C32 glucose monomycolate purified from Rhodococcus equi. Roughly 92,000 tetramer-negative cells were sorted from each donor. The CDR3 has 15 amino acids. V was pared by 6 bases and J by 3 bases, with 5 bases of the junction left unmatched. Germline values: CDR1 MNHNY, CDR2 SVGAGI (reference sequence). Some clones are missing from TCRdb's copy, which holds only in-frame ones; the method was immunoSEQ multiplex PCR. The sample consists of 50,000 to 65,000 clones, around 90% of them appearing once.

J is TRBJ2-7 and V is TRBV6-6; the match to TRBD2 covers 13 bases. The receptor was isolated from an adult woman with latent tuberculosis. Source material: CD1b-GMM tetramer-negative cells sorted from PBMCs. CDR3 sequence reads: CASSGTSGIRYEQYF. The CDR3 bases are TGTGCCAGCAGCGGGACTAGCGGGATCCGCTACGAGCAGTACTTC.